This TCR beta chain was profiled in a study of CD8+ T cells in alopecia areata (dated by TCRdb to the late 2010s). For the wider study: Treated patients were enrolled in an open-label pilot trial of oral tofacitinib, 5 to 10 mg twice daily, for moderate-to-severe alopecia areata. Scalp clonality was compared among normal scalp (n=4), patchy alopecia areata scalp (n=8), and alopecia totalis/universalis scalp (n=8). Tofacitinib was given for 6 to 18 months, followed by 6 months of follow-up off drug to assess delayed response and recurrence. Disease severity in treated patients was measured with the SALT score, which quantifies the percentage of affected scalp surface area. Scalp tissue and sorted CD4+ and CD8+ peripheral blood T cells from patchy and totalis/universalis alopecia areata patients and from healthy controls were covered by human TCRbeta sequencing. RNA came from the PAXgene miRNA kit for fixed scalp, the miRNeasy kit for PBMCs, and the RNeasy kit for mouse skin. Amplification of TCRbeta CDR3 regions was done by immunoSEQ multiplex PCR using 35 Vbeta forward primers and 13 Jbeta reverse primers. Biopsies were taken from tofacitinib-treated patients at baseline and again at 4 and 24 weeks into treatment, and several of those patients also had a later scalp biopsy. High-throughput TCRbeta sequencing was used to examine T cell clonal expansion in alopecia areata in both the C3H/HeJ mouse model and human patients. General conclusions and limits of the study: Because the treated cohort was small and had just a single nonresponder, larger studies are needed to establish links between baseline CD8+ expansion and response. During tofacitinib treatment, many expanded lesional clones stuck around in both scalp and blood, and this persistence may partly explain why relapse happens after treatment is stopped. Scalp TCR repertoire analysis is complicated because resident alphabeta T cells in normal human skin are also sequenced, whereas mouse skin is dominated by gammadelta T cells. Shared TCR sequences between patients were less evident than in mice, which may be partly attributable to HLA diversity in the patient population. With tofacitinib, both scalp clonality and the number of expanded CD8+ clones among the top 100 scalp clones went down significantly. Higher clonality and more expanded CD8+ clones were observed in lesional scalp than in normal scalp, particularly in alopecia totalis/universalis, a finding suggestive of antigenic drive.

The sample's time point, from its label and the paper: around 26 weeks on oral tofacitinib. Per the publication, the treatment or condition label means: oral pan-JAK inhibitor, 5-10 mg twice daily. From alopecia areata patients, peripheral blood was collected along with lesional scalp punch biopsies. After PBMCs were isolated by density centrifugation and stained for CD3, CD4 and CD8, a FACSAria was used to sort CD4+ and CD8+ T cells. CDR1 and CDR2, looked up from the germline V gene, are KGHSH and LQKENI. The CDR3 has 14 amino acids, counting both end residues. Solely the CDR3 DNA is kept, with 42 bases framed from the first base. V is reduced by 1 base and J by 3 bases, leaving a spacing of 10 bases between them. With regard to this clone: Its antigen is unknown. This is likely a read error, given that the CDR3 carries no conserved phenylalanine or tryptophan at its end.

Library preparation employed the immunoSEQ multiplex PCR assay. For TCR sequencing, RNA was extracted from every sample and reverse transcribed into cDNA to serve as template. First-strand cDNA was synthesized with SuperScript III using a 2:1 mix of oligo-dT and random hexamers. A synthetic immune receptor repertoire was used to gauge amplification bias, and whatever bias remained was removed computationally. Processing in the source paper ran as follows. Raw reads were preprocessed to remove errors, and CDR3 was defined by IMGT conventions from the conserved cysteine to phenylalanine. Clonality was computed by normalizing Shannon entropy by log2 of the number of productive unique TCRs and subtracting the result from 1. Whether scalp clones were CD4 or CD8 was inferred by matching scalp TCRbeta sequences against CD4 and CD8 repertoires sorted from blood. The clones in this table, taken by TCRdb from immuneACCESS, are in-frame only. Not every clone is retained; where verified, under half of the shortfall comes from an unresolved V gene, and the cause of the rest is unknown. That table furnishes V, J and clone size, whereas the DNA furnished D and trimming. Recorded for this sample are approximately 280,000 clones; roughly 50% of them occurred a single time. The top ten clonotypes cover around 1.7% of the sample.

The chain is made from TRBV18 and TRBJ2-7; there is no confident call for the D gene. The TCR comes from a human donor with alopecia areata. The material was CD4+ T cells sorted from blood, obtained at week 24, from a patient treated with tofacitinib. The CDR3 loop reads CASSPLTEIYEQYS. The sequenced DNA is TGTGCCAGCTCACCACTTACGGAGATCTACGAGCAGTACTCC.